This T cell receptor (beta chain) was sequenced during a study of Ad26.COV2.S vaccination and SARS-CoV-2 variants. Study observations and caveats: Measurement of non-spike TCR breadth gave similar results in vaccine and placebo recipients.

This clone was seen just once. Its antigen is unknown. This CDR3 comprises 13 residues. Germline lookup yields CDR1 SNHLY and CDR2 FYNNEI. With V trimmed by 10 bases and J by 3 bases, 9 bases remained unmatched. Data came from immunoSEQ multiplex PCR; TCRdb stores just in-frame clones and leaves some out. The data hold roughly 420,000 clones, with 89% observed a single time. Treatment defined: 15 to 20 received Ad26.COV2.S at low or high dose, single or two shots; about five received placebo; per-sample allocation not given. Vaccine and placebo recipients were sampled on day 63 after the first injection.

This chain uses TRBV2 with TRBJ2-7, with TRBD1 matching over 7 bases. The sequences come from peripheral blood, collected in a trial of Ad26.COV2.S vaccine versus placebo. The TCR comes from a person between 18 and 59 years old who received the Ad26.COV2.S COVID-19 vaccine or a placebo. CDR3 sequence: CAILGPGGYEQYF. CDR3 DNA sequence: TGTGCCATCTTAGGCCCAGGGGGCTACGAGCAGTACTTC.